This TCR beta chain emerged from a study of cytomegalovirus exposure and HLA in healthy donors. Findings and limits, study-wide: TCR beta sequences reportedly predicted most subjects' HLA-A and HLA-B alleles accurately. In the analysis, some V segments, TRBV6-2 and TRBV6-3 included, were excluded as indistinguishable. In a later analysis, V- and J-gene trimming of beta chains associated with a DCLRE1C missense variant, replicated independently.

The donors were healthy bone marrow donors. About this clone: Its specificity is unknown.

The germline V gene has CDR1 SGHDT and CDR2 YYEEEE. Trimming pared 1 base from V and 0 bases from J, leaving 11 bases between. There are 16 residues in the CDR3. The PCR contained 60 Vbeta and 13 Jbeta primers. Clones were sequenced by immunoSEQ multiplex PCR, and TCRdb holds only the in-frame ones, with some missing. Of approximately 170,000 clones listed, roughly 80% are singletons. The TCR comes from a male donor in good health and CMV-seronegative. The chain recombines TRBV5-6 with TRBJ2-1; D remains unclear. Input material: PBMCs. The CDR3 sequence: CASSLYFKSSYNEQFF. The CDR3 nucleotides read TGTGCCAGCAGCTTGTACTTTAAGAGCTCCTACAATGAGCAGTTCTTC.